This T cell receptor (beta chain) comes out of a study of blood T cell repertoires in COVID-19. Here immunoSEQ multiplex PCR was the method, and the copy in TCRdb shows in-frame clones only, minus some. The table lists 150,000 to 160,000 clones, around 79% of them singletons. CDR3 size: 13 residues. Germline values: CDR1 LGHDT, CDR2 YNNKEL (reference sequence). Trimming took 0 bases from V and 4 from J, leaving 7 bases between them. This clone has a count of ten or more. The TCR was taken from a man aged 80 or over with acute or convalescent COVID-19. The sample consisted of peripheral blood. The chain is built from TRBV3-1 (or the pseudogene TRBV3-2) and TRBJ2-7; D is possibly TRBD1 (5 bases). For the CDR3, the DNA is TGTGCCAGCAGCCAAGATCCAGGGTACGAGCAGTACGTC. It is translated as CASSQDPGYEQYV.